Below, 3 T cell receptor beta chains from the same sample are listed, as sequenced in a study of neoadjuvant anti-PD-1 for oral cavity cancer. Time point: after neoadjuvant nivolumab, at surgical resection. Measured with immunoSEQ multiplex PCR; TCRdb has only the in-frame clones, and not every one. Of more than 11,000 clones in the sample, around 82% are singletons; the top ten hold more than 2%. The material sequenced was PBMCs, taken after nivolumab (anti-PD-1) treatment. The receptors come from a person between 35 and 79 years old with oral cavity squamous cell carcinoma.

The CDR3 protein is CASSEDRWTEQFF. For the CDR3, the DNA is TGTGCCAGCAGTGAAGACCGATGGACGGAGCAGTTCTTC. The chain joins TRBV6-1 to TRBJ2-1; D gene uncertain. Trimming removed 1 base from V and 10 bases from J, with 11 bases in between. Germline V gene lookup returns CDR1 MNHNS and CDR2 SASEGT. The CDR3 contains 13 residues.

V gene TRBV5-1 combines with J gene TRBJ2-5, with unresolved D. TRBJ2-7 explains the end of the DNA better; the J call may be wrong. The CDR3 length is 14 residues. The germline V gene has CDR1 SGHRS and CDR2 YFSETQ. The CDR3 nucleotides are TGCGCCAGCAGCTTGGCCGGCAGGTTGGGCGAGCAGTACTTC. Encoded protein: CASSLAGRLGEQYF.

This rearrangement joins TRBV19 to TRBJ2-5; D unclear. The germline V gene encodes CDR1 LNHDA and CDR2 SQIVND (reference sequence). V was clipped by 1 base and J by 1 base, with 10 bases between them. The CDR3 has 15 residues. DNA for the CDR3: TGTGCCAGTAGTATAGTTCCGGTGGCCCAAGAGACCCAGTACTTC. Protein sequence: CASSIVPVAQETQYF.